Below, 22 T cell receptor beta chains from the same sample are listed, as sequenced in a study of blood T cell repertoires in COVID-19. Repertoires were generated with immunoSEQ multiplex PCR, while TCRdb's copy carries only in-frame clones and drops some. The table records hundreds of thousands of clones, about 85% of them present only once. The sequenced sample consisted of peripheral blood. The origin of the receptors is a woman over 75 with acute or convalescent COVID-19.

The chain has TRBV6-1 and TRBJ2-5; 9 nucleotides match TRBD1. This CDR3 has 16 amino acids. CDR1 and CDR2 from the germline V gene are MNHNS and SASEGT. V dropped 0 bases and J dropped 2; count of bases not matched to a gene: 4. Here the CDR3 reads CASSEANRGPQETQYF. The CDR3 nucleotides are TGTGCCAGCAGTGAAGCCAACAGGGGGCCGCAAGAGACCCAGTACTTC.

V usage is TRBV20-1 and J usage is TRBJ2-7; no reliable D call. Germline loops: CDR1 DFQATT, CDR2 SNEGSKA (reference sequence). The CDR3 length is 11 residues. The V end lost 7 bases, the J end lost 3 bases, and 10 bases lay between the germline ends. Here the CDR3 DNA reads TGCAGTGTTGGAGTGGGCTACGAGCAGTACTTC. It translates to CSVGVGYEQYF.

This clone was seen a single time. The rearrangement links TRBV7-2 to TRBJ1-4; maybe TRBD1 (5 bases). V was trimmed by 5 bases and J by 7 bases, leaving 11 bases between them. CDR3 size: 13 residues. Germline V gene data show CDR1 as SGHTA and CDR2 as FQGNSA. The CDR3 reads CASSQGVIEKLFF. The CDR3 DNA follows: TGTGCCAGCAGCCAGGGCGTGATTGAAAAACTGTTTTTT.

This clone came up once. This sequence joins TRBV5-1 and TRBJ2-7; 11 bases align to TRBD1. The CDR3 has 15 residues. J gave up 5 bases and V 4 bases, and 8 bases lay outside the gene matches. Per germline, CDR1 SGHRS and CDR2 YFSETQ. CDR3 in DNA: TGCGCCAGCAGCGTTCCGGGACAGGGGGTCAACGAGCAGTACTTC. This codes for CASSVPGQGVNEQYF.

Worth noting for this clone: Distinct nucleotide sequences in the sample also encode this CDR3. The chain employs TRBV6-1 and TRBJ2-2, with D perhaps matching TRBD1 (6 bases). V was clipped by 3 bases and J by 3 bases, with 8 bases between them. The CDR3 totals 14 residues. Germline CDR1 is MNHNS and CDR2 is SASEGT. This CDR3 is CASSDRGDTGELFF. CDR3 sequence (DNA): TGTGCCAGCAGTGACAGGGGTGACACCGGGGAGCTGTTTTTT.

The chain recombines TRBV27 with TRBJ2-1, with a possible D match to TRBD1 (6 bases). This CDR3 region has 16 residues. With 5 bases removed from V and 1 base from J, the gap between germline ends came to 15 bases. Per the germline V gene, CDR1 is MNHEY and CDR2 is SMNVEV (reference sequence). The CDR3 DNA is TGTGCCAGCAGTCCCGGGACAACTAGATCCTACAATGAGCAGTTCTTC. It encodes CASSPGTTRSYNEQFF.

CDR3 DNA sequence: TGTGCCAGCAGTTCGAGTGGCGGGGAGCTGTTTTTT. Translating gives CASSSSGGELFF. The rearrangement links TRBV28 to TRBJ2-2, with D uncertain. The V end lost 4 bases, the J end lost 7 bases, and 7 bases lay between the germline ends. Germline CDR1 reads MDHEN; CDR2 reads SYDVKM. The CDR3 covers 12 residues.

The chain employs TRBV6-2 or TRBV6-3 and TRBJ2-7, with 10 bases matching TRBD2. Germline V gives CDR1 MNHEY, CDR2 SVGEGT. The V and J ends lost 5 bases and 7 bases, in that order; junction bases with no gene match: 8. The CDR3 spans 14 residues. This chain's CDR3 is CASSTLAGAGEQYF. CDR3 in DNA: TGTGCCAGCAGTACTCTAGCGGGGGCAGGAGAGCAGTACTTC.

A few counts support this clone. The V and J genes are TRBV28 and TRBJ2-7, with D possibly being TRBD1 (6 bases). The CDR3 runs to 16 residues. Trimming took 4 bases from V and 8 from J, leaving 24 bases between them. Germline V gene lookup returns CDR1 MDHEN and CDR2 SYDVKM. The CDR3 reads CASSSTSAGTLWKQYF. For the CDR3, the DNA is TGTGCCAGCAGTTCCACCAGTGCCGGGACACTTTGGAAGCAGTACTTC.

V gene TRBV19 combines with J gene TRBJ1-1, with 10 bases that match TRBD1. Per the germline V gene, CDR1 is LNHDA and CDR2 is SQIVND (reference sequence). The V segment lost 7 bases and the J segment 7 bases; nucleotides outside the gene matches: 12. The CDR3 is 15 amino acids. Written as DNA, the CDR3 is TGTGCCAGTACCGATATCCGAGACAGGGGGCTTGAAGCTTTCTTT. This sequence encodes CASTDIRDRGLEAFF.

The chain employs TRBV6-5 and TRBJ2-7; a weak D match, TRBD2 (5 bases). The CDR3 loop spans 15 amino acids. The V end lost 9 bases, the J end lost 0 bases, and 18 bases lay between the germline ends. Germline V CDR1 and CDR2: MNHEY, SVGAGI. CDR3: CASYRTVSSSYEQYF. CDR3 coding DNA: TGTGCCAGTTATAGGACTGTCTCGAGCTCCTACGAGCAGTACTTC.

DNA for the CDR3: TGTGCCAGCAGCTTACAAGGACAGGGCGGCTACGAGCAGTACTTC. Its translation: CASSLQGQGGYEQYF. The chain couples TRBV11-2 to TRBJ2-7; 8 positions match TRBD1. The CDR3 has 15 residues. Germline V lookup: CDR1 SGHAT, CDR2 FQNNGV. V lost 2 bases to trimming and J lost 3 bases; unmatched junction nucleotides: 6.

This chain links TRBV6-5 with TRBJ1-2, with a tentative D call TRBD1 (6 bases). This CDR3 is built from 13 residues. V dropped 7 bases and J dropped 2 bases, with 11 bases sitting between them. Germline values: CDR1 MNHEY, CDR2 SVGAGI. CDR3: CASKKTGNYGYTF. CDR3 coding DNA: TGTGCCAGCAAAAAAACAGGGAACTATGGCTACACCTTC.

CDR3 sequence reads: CASSAGLDGGETQYF. As DNA, the CDR3 is TGTGCCAGTAGCGCCGGGCTTGACGGAGGAGAGACCCAGTACTTC. The V and J genes are TRBV19 and TRBJ2-5; D is possibly TRBD2 (5 bases). Germline values: CDR1 LNHDA, CDR2 SQIVND (reference sequence). The CDR3 is 15 residues long. Trimming shortened V by 6 bases and J by 4 bases, and 18 bases separated the two germline ends.

This chain uses TRBV3-1 (or the pseudogene TRBV3-2) with TRBJ2-7, with D hard to call. CDR3 length equals 13 residues. V lost 0 bases and J lost 1, with 4 bases in between. CDR1 is LGHDT, CDR2 YNNKEL, per germline (reference sequence). DNA for the CDR3: TGTGCCAGCAGCCAAGACAGGTCCTACGAGCAGTACTTC. Translating it yields CASSQDRSYEQYF.

In its sample, this clone was seen a few times. The chain combines TRBV25-1 with TRBJ1-3; maybe TRBD1 (5 bases). The germline CDR1 and CDR2 sequences are MGHDK and SYGVNS. The CDR3 has 15 residues. Trimming pared 4 bases from V and 0 bases from J, leaving 10 bases between. CDR3 nucleotide sequence: TGTGCCAGCAGTGTCCTAGGGGTCTCTGGAAACACCATATATTTT. Protein: CASSVLGVSGNTIYF.

This rearrangement joins TRBV19 to TRBJ1-2; no clear D gene. This CDR3 region has 12 residues. V dropped 6 bases and J dropped 8 bases, with 13 bases sitting between them. CDR1 LNHDA and CDR2 SQIVND come from the germline V gene (reference sequence). CDR3 amino acids: CASRATDWGYTF. The CDR3 coding sequence is TGTGCCAGTAGGGCCACCGACTGGGGCTACACCTTC.

This clone has more than one count but fewer than ten. The J gene is TRBJ1-6, the V gene TRBV4-2; D unresolved. The CDR3 has 15 amino acids. Trimming left V 0 bases short and J 8 bases short, with 11 bases between. Germline loops: CDR1 LGHNA, CDR2 YNFKEQ. The CDR3 coding sequence is TGTGCCAGCAGCCAAGATGGGTGGGCGTATTCACCCCTCCACTTT. Translation gives CASSQDGWAYSPLHF.

This sequence joins TRBV7-9 and TRBJ1-6; the match to TRBD1 covers 8 bases. There are 14 residues in the CDR3. Germline V gives CDR1 SEHNR, CDR2 FQNEAQ (reference sequence). The J segment lost 7 bases and the V segment lost 1 base, leaving 0 bases of the junction unmatched. CDR3 in DNA: TGTGCCAGCAGCTTAGGGACAGGGAATTCACCCCTCCACTTT. It is translated as CASSLGTGNSPLHF.

This clone showed up just a few times. The chain links TRBV30 to TRBJ2-1; TRBD2 matches at 8 bases. Germline values: CDR1 GTSNPN, CDR2 SVGIG (reference sequence). The junction had 10 bases not matched to a gene; V was cut back by 2 bases and J by 7 bases. The CDR3 consists of 15 residues. CDR3 coding DNA: TGTGCCTGGAGTCCCTCAGCGGGAGAGTTGAATGAGCAGTTCTTC. It encodes CAWSPSAGELNEQFF.

The chain uses TRBV29-1 and TRBJ1-4; 7 positions agree with TRBD1. CDR3 length: 13 amino acids. V dropped 6 bases and J dropped 3; count of bases not matched to a gene: 4. CDR1 is SQVTM, CDR2 ANQGSEA, per germline. The CDR3 DNA reads as TGCAGCGTACAAGACAGGGCTAATGAAAAACTGTTTTTT. Residues: CSVQDRANEKLFF.

This clone was observed a handful of times. CDR3 residues: CASSLTPTGGDEQYF. CDR3 nucleotides: TGTGCCAGCAGTCTCACCCCGACAGGTGGCGACGAGCAGTACTTC. V gene TRBV2 combines with J gene TRBJ2-7; perhaps TRBD1 as D (6 bases). Germline CDR1 is SNHLY and CDR2 is FYNNEI. The germline V and J ends were trimmed by 5 bases and 5 bases, with 19 bases remaining between them. The CDR3 contains 15 residues.